This T cell receptor beta chain was found in a study of human thymus T cells. Trimming took 2 bases from V and 5 from J, leaving 3 bases between them. Germline assignment: CDR1 MDHEN and CDR2 SYDVKM. This CDR3 region has 11 residues. Measured with immunoSEQ multiplex PCR; TCRdb has only the in-frame clones, and not every one. The sample has some 50,000 clones; around 95% are singletons. Note on this clone: The identical CDR3 is also encoded by other nucleotide sequences in the sample.

The sequenced sample was blood. This chain links TRBV28 with TRBJ2-5; D is unclear. This clonotype was obtained from a girl younger than two with a congenital heart defect but otherwise immunologically healthy. DNA for the CDR3: TGTGCCAGCAGTTTAGGGGAGACCCAGTACTTC. As protein: CASSLGETQYF.